This T cell receptor beta chain was obtained from a study of shared clonotypes between healthy human individuals. Into CD45RA+ naive and CD45RA-negative memory subsets, the CD4+ cells were split. Trimming left V 4 bases short and J 5 bases short, with 20 bases between. The CDR3 extends over 16 amino acids. Per germline, CDR1 SNHLY and CDR2 FYNNEI. Produced via immunoSEQ multiplex PCR; TCRdb's table is partial and in-frame only. Of about 1.5 million clones listed, around 95% are singletons. This clonotype originated in a man aged 30 to 45 in good health. The gene calls are TRBV2 and TRBJ2-5, with D perhaps matching TRBD2 (5 bases). The sequencing sample was made of naive CD4+ T cells sorted from blood. The subset here: CD45RA+ positively selected. CDR3 protein: CASSGVSGNLGETQYF. The CDR3 nucleotides read TGTGCCAGCAGTGGCGTTTCCGGGAATCTCGGGGAGACCCAGTACTTC.